These 17 T cell receptor beta chains were sequenced from one sample in a study of beta chain features in type 1 diabetes. The authors reverse transcribed all of the isolated RNA, so sequencing captured expressed TCRB transcripts. Using immunoSEQ multiplex PCR, the repertoire was profiled, and TCRdb retains in-frame clones only, with some absent. The top ten clones hold around 0.026% of a sample with hundreds of thousands of clones, less than 15% of them seen once. Specimen: naive CD4+ T cells from blood. These receptors were collected from a woman between 40 and 55 years old in good health.

The chain combines TRBV19 with TRBJ1-2, with D uncertain. V lost 3 bases and J lost 6, with 11 bases in between. Germline assignment: CDR1 LNHDA and CDR2 SQIVND (reference sequence). The length of the CDR3 is 13 residues. CDR3 residues: CASSITGTDGYTF. As DNA, the CDR3 is TGTGCCAGTAGTATCACGGGAACGGATGGCTACACCTTC.

This chain uses TRBV9 with TRBJ2-7; perhaps TRBD2 as D (6 bases). The V gene lost 0 bases and the J gene lost 7 bases, with 14 bases spanning the gap. Germline CDR1 is SGDLS and CDR2 is YYNGEE. This CDR3 has 14 residues. The CDR3 coding sequence is TGTGCCAGCAGCGTAGAAGGCCGTGGAGGGGAGCAGTACTTC. Amino acid sequence: CASSVEGRGGEQYF.

The CDR3 DNA reads as TGTGCCAGCAGTGAACGTAACAGGGTAGGTCAGCCCCAGCATTTT. It translates to CASSERNRVGQPQHF. The chain has TRBV2 and TRBJ1-5; tentatively, D is TRBD1 (6 bases). The CDR3 totals 15 residues. The germline V gene encodes CDR1 SNHLY and CDR2 FYNNEI. V dropped 2 bases and J dropped 6 bases, with 14 bases sitting between them.

Only a few counts were recorded for this clone. The chain joins TRBV6-6 to TRBJ2-5, with 9 bases identical to TRBD1. CDR3 length: 15 amino acids. V was pared by 6 bases and J by 5 bases, with 10 bases of the junction left unmatched. Germline V gene data show CDR1 as MNHNY and CDR2 as SVGAGI (reference sequence). The CDR3 region is CASRHRDRASETQYF. CDR3 bases: TGTGCCAGCAGACACCGGGACAGGGCTTCGGAGACCCAGTACTTC.

This clone has only a few counts. This rearrangement joins TRBV7-9 to TRBJ2-1; 8 nucleotides align to TRBD2. The germline V gene encodes CDR1 SEHNR and CDR2 FQNEAQ (reference sequence). Trimming cost V 3 bases and J 5 bases; bases outside gene matches: 3. The CDR3 covers 14 residues. CDR3 in DNA: TGTGCCAGCAGCTTGGCGGGGGGCCACAATGAGCAGTTCTTC. Translation: CASSLAGGHNEQFF.

This clone came up a few times. This chain joins TRBV2 and TRBJ1-1; D is perhaps TRBD1 (6 bases). The CDR3 is made up of 14 amino acids. V was trimmed by 1 base and J by 5 bases, leaving 11 bases between them. The germline CDR1 and CDR2 sequences are SNHLY and FYNNEI. For the CDR3, the DNA is TGTGCCAGCAGTGAAGAGACAGGAGGAACTGAAGCTTTCTTT. Protein: CASSEETGGTEAFF.

V usage is TRBV4-1 and J usage is TRBJ1-5, with D unresolved. CDR1 and CDR2 (germline): MGHRA, YSYEKL. CDR3 length equals 15 residues. Trimming stripped 4 bases from V and 3 bases from J, with 13 bases between. The CDR3 reads CASSRTLSYNQPQHF. Written as DNA, the CDR3 is TGCGCCAGCAGCCGGACTCTTTCCTACAATCAGCCCCAGCATTTT.

V usage is TRBV4-3 and J usage is TRBJ2-7; a weak D match, TRBD2 (6 bases). In germline, CDR1 is LGHNA, CDR2 YSLEER. Between the trimmed V and J ends, which lost 1 base and 2 bases, there was a span of 9 bases. The CDR3 totals 14 residues. The CDR3 sequence is CASSQAGGTYEQYF. The DNA for the CDR3 is TGCGCCAGCAGCCAAGCCGGGGGAACCTACGAGCAGTACTTC.

This clone was seen only a few times. The CDR3 DNA reads TGTGCCAGCAGCGGTGCTAGTTTCGGCCAAGAGACCCAGTACTTC. Its translation is CASSGASFGQETQYF. The rearrangement joins TRBV7-9 to TRBJ2-5, with D unclear. V was clipped by 5 bases and J by 1 base, with 14 bases between them. CDR3 size: 15 residues. CDR1 and CDR2 from the germline V gene are SEHNR and FQNEAQ (reference sequence).

The genes are TRBV7-9 and TRBJ1-2; perhaps TRBD1 as D (5 bases). The germline gives CDR1 SEHNR, CDR2 FQNEAQ (reference sequence). The V gene lost 5 bases and the J gene lost 6 bases, with 19 bases spanning the gap. CDR3 size: 15 residues. CDR3 region: CASSHPARGRNGYTF. CDR3 sequence (DNA): TGTGCCAGCAGCCACCCCGCCCGGGGGAGAAATGGCTACACCTTC.

A few counts support this clone. This chain uses TRBV6-4 with TRBJ1-1; D possibly corresponds to TRBD1 (6 bases). Germline assignment: CDR1 MRHNA and CDR2 SNTAGT. The CDR3 extends over 13 amino acids. V was trimmed by 6 bases and J by 3 bases, leaving 11 bases between them. The CDR3 protein is CASRQRQDTEAFF. The DNA of the CDR3 is TGTGCCAGCAGACAAAGACAGGACACTGAAGCTTTCTTT.

V usage is TRBV7-2 and J usage is TRBJ2-3, with no clear D. This CDR3 is 12 amino acids long. V shed 3 bases and J shed 4 bases, with 5 bases lying between them. Germline CDR1 is SGHTA and CDR2 is FQGNSA. The CDR3 reads CASSFRADTQYF. CDR3 sequence (DNA): TGTGCCAGCAGCTTTAGAGCAGATACGCAGTATTTT.

This clone was detected only a few times. This chain joins TRBV2 and TRBJ1-1, with unresolved D. The CDR3 totals 11 residues. With 2 bases removed from V and 11 bases from J, the gap between germline ends came to 9 bases. The V gene's germline CDR1 is SNHLY and CDR2 FYNNEI. The CDR3 coding sequence is TGTGCCAGCAGTGAAAATGGAGGGGCTTTCTTT. It translates to CASSENGGAFF.

A single count supports this clone. The chain couples TRBV6-6 to TRBJ1-2; D is possibly TRBD1 (5 bases). Germline values: CDR1 MNHNY, CDR2 SVGAGI (reference sequence). V dropped 6 bases and J dropped 0 bases, with 11 bases sitting between them. The CDR3 totals 14 residues. CDR3 amino acids: CASSAGGANYGYTF. The CDR3 nucleotides are TGTGCCAGCAGCGCCGGGGGAGCTAACTATGGCTACACCTTC.

The chain combines TRBV4-1 with TRBJ2-2, with D hard to call. This CDR3 is built from 15 residues. Trimming pared 2 bases from V and 4 bases from J, leaving 11 bases between. CDR1 is MGHRA, CDR2 YSYEKL, per germline. CDR3 DNA: TGCGCCAGCAGCCAATTCCTTCGTTTCACCGGGGAGCTGTTTTTT. Protein product: CASSQFLRFTGELFF.

This rearrangement joins TRBV2 to TRBJ2-7, with D maybe TRBD1 (6 bases). Per the germline V gene, CDR1 is SNHLY and CDR2 is FYNNEI. The CDR3 runs to 14 residues. Trimming stripped 4 bases from V and 2 bases from J, with 12 bases between. The CDR3 sequence is CASSAQGTAYEQYF. CDR3 bases: TGTGCCAGCAGTGCACAGGGTACTGCCTACGAGCAGTACTTC.

This chain joins TRBV7-2 and TRBJ2-5, with 10 positions matching TRBD1. V was clipped by 0 bases and J by 5 bases; unmatched bases: 3. CDR1 and CDR2 from the germline V gene are SGHTA and FQGNSA. CDR3 length: 15 residues. Written as DNA, the CDR3 is TGTGCCAGCAGCTTAGCGGGACAGGGGTGGGAGACCCAGTACTTC. Its translation: CASSLAGQGWETQYF.